This paragraph covers one T cell receptor (beta chain) sequence. This sample is part of a study of blood T cell repertoires in COVID-19. Study overall: T cells, B-cell-depleted T cells, or PBMCs supplied cDNA or gDNA.

Method: immunoSEQ multiplex PCR; TCRdb's copy keeps in-frame clones and lacks some. The table has 120,000 to 150,000 clones, about 91% seen once. Sequenced input: peripheral blood. The receptor's source is a woman aged 45-60 years with acute or convalescent COVID-19.

The CDR3: CASSKRTDLAYTF. CDR3 DNA: TGTGCCAGCAGCAAAAGGACAGACCTGGCCTACACCTTC. This chain links TRBV21-1 with TRBJ1-2; TRBD1 was called by the table and not checked on the DNA. TRBV21-1 is listed as a pseudogene. This CDR3 region has 13 residues.